Listed below are T cell receptor beta chains from one sample, sequenced in a study of blood T cell repertoires in COVID-19. Here immunoSEQ multiplex PCR was the method, and the copy in TCRdb shows in-frame clones only, minus some. The sample holds some 200,000 clones; around 86% are singletons and the top ten take less than 8%. The source material was PBMCs or T cells enriched from blood (not recorded which). Every receptor here comes from a man younger than 45 in a cohort exposed to, infected with or recovered from COVID-19 (not recorded which). Each CDR3 is given with its conserved first and last residue. A D gene is named only where the DNA matches it firmly. The listing skips clone size in some rows; elsewhere it reads once, few, many or a size class.

>TRBD2|TRBV5-6|-|TRBJ2-1
TGTGCCAGCAGCTTCCCCGGGGACTGGGGAGGGGAGGAAAATGAGCAGTTCTTC
CASSFPGDWGGEENEQFF
>-|TRBV12-3/TRBV12-4|few|TRBJ2-7
TGTGCCAGCAGTTGGAGCTCCTACGAGCAGTACTTC
CASSWSSYEQYF
>TRBD1|TRBV9|once|TRBJ2-7
TGTGCCAGCAGCGCCTCGGGACAGAGCTACGAGCAGTACTTC
CASSASGQSYEQYF
>TRBD2|TRBV29-1|-|TRBJ2-2
TGCAGCGTTGTCGCGGGAGTGGCCACCGGGGAGCTGTTTTTT
CSVVAGVATGELFF
>TRBD2|TRBV5-1|-|TRBJ2-1
TGCGCCAGCAGCTTGATAGCGGGAGGACGCTACAATGAGCAGTTCTTC
CASSLIAGGRYNEQFF
>-|TRBV19|-|TRBJ1-1
TGTGCCAGTAGTACAACAGGGAACCTGAACACTGAAGCTTTCTTT
CASSTTGNLNTEAFF
>-|TRBV28|-|TRBJ1-2
TGTGCCAGCAGTCCCAGGGACACCTATGGCTACACCTTC
CASSPRDTYGYTF
>-|TRBV11-2|-|TRBJ1-2
TGTGCCAGCAGCTTTTGGCGGGAGTTGGGTTATGGCTACACCTTC
CASSFWRELGYGYTF
>TRBD1|TRBV5-5|-|TRBJ1-2
TGTGCCAGCAGCTTGAGGACAGGGAACATCTTC
CASSLRTGNIF
>TRBD2|TRBV9|-|TRBJ2-1
TGTGCCAGCAGCGTAGGTTGGCTAGCGGGGAATAACAATGAGCAGTTCTTC
CASSVGWLAGNNNEQFF
>TRBD1|TRBV11-3|-|TRBJ2-7
TGTGCCAGCAGCGGGACAGTATACCCCTACGAGCAGTACTTC
CASSGTVYPYEQYF
>TRBD1|TRBV28|-|TRBJ2-1
TGTGCCAGGGGGTCAAGGACAGGGGTTATCTGCGATGAGCAGTTCTTC
CARGSRTGVICDEQFF
>-|TRBV6-2/TRBV6-3|-|TRBJ1-5
TGTGCCAGCAGTTACACGGGAACTCAGCCCCAGCATTTT
CASSYTGTQPQHF
>-|TRBV2|-|TRBJ2-7
TGTGCCAGCAGATACAGTAGCTACGAGCAGTACTTC
CASRYSSYEQYF
>TRBD1|TRBV6-5|once|TRBJ1-2
TGTGCCAGCAAAAGGACAGGATCAAACTATGGCTACACCTTC
CASKRTGSNYGYTF
>TRBD2|TRBV9|-|TRBJ2-3
TGTGCCAGCAGCGCTAGACTAGCGCAATTCACAGATACGCAGTATTTT
CASSARLAQFTDTQYF
>TRBD2|TRBV5-4|-|TRBJ2-1
TGTGCCAGCAGCTTGGAAGTTAGCGGGAGAAGTCTTTCCAATGAGCAGTTCTTC
CASSLEVSGRSLSNEQFF
>TRBD2|TRBV7-9|-|TRBJ2-5
TGTGCCAGCAGCTTAGAGGGACTAGCGGAATACCTCTCTTTAGAGACCCAGTACTTC
CASSLEGLAEYLSLETQYF
>TRBD1|TRBV6-5|-|TRBJ2-7
TGTGCCAGCAGGGGGACAGGAACCTACGAGCAGTACTTC
CASRGTGTYEQYF
>-|TRBV27|-|TRBJ1-1
TGTGCCAGCAAGAACAGGGTGAACACTGAAGCTTTCTTT
CASKNRVNTEAFF
>TRBD1|TRBV10-1|-|TRBJ1-1
TGCGCCAGCAGTGAAGATCTAGAGAAGGACAGGGAGAACACTGAAGCTTTCTTT
CASSEDLEKDRENTEAFF
>-|TRBV11-3|-|TRBJ1-6
TGTGCCAGCAGCCGAGGCTGGGGGCTTAATTCACCCCTCCACTTT
CASSRGWGLNSPLHF
>-|TRBV19|once|TRBJ2-4
TGTGCCAGTCGGGACACGCTAGCCAAAAACATTCAGTACTTC
CASRDTLAKNIQYF
>-|TRBV4-1|-|TRBJ1-5
TGCGCCAGCAGCCCGCGAGAGTACAATCAGCCCCAGCATTTT
CASSPREYNQPQHF